This T cell receptor (beta chain) was found in a study of neurological immune-mediated disorders. Unsorted libraries were prepared from 2 million PBMCs held at -80 C. Using its own MiXCR run on the 5' RACE reads, TCRdb lists one record per CDR3 protein. The table has 50,000 or so distinct CDR3 sequences, approximately 3.9% seen once. J was trimmed by 4 bases and V by 4 bases; bases with no gene match: 6. The length of the CDR3 is 14 residues. CDR1 and CDR2 (germline): SGHRS, YFSETQ. At least ten counts were recorded for this clonotype. Sample: PBMCs. V and J are TRBV5-1 and TRBJ1-2; 8 nucleotides align to TRBD1. The clonotype originates from a man aged 55 to 70 with multiple sclerosis. CDR3 bases: TGCGCCAGCAGCCAGGGGACAGGAGCCTATGGCTACACCTTC. It yields the protein CASSQGTGAYGYTF.